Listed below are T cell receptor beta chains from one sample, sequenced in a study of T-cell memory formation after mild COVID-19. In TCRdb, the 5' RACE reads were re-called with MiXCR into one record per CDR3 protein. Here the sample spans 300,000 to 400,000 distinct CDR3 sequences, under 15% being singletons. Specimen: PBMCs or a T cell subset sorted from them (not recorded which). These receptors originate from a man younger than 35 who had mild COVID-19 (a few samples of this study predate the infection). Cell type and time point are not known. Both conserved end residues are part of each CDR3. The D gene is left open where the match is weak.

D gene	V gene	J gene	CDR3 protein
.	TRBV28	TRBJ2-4	CASSLRQGLIQYF
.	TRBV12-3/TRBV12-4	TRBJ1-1	CASTAWGGVQKNTEAFF
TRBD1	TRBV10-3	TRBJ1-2	CAISATGAGEGYTF
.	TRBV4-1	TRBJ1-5	CASSSIGGRTKQPQHF
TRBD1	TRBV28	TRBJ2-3	CASSEIQGKTDTQYF
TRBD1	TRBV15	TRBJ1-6	CATSRVGTGAGSPLHF
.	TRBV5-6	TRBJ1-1	CASSFGRRTEAFF
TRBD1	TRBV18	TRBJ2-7	CASSPMGQGYEQYF
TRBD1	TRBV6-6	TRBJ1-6	CASIQGNSPLHF
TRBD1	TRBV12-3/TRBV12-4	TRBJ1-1	CASRMTGGVTEAFF
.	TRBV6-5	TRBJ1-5	CASSYSPRNQPQHF